Sequencing of this T cell receptor beta chain was carried out in a study of siplizumab effects on memory and regulatory T cells. Trimming cost V 5 bases and J 9 bases; bases outside gene matches: 12. The CDR3 runs to 15 residues. Per germline, CDR1 LNHDA and CDR2 SQIVND (reference sequence). This clone appeared a single time. Libraries were prepared by immunoSEQ multiplex PCR; TCRdb keeps only in-frame clonotypes and omits some of them. This sample carries approximately 91,000 clones, approximately 95% of them seen once, and the ten largest clones take around a sixth. This receptor was obtained from a human donor in good health. The chain is built from TRBV19 and TRBJ2-1; TRBD1 agrees at 8 bases. Sequenced input: CD8+ T cells sorted from blood. CDR3 sequence (DNA): TGTGCCAGTAGTGTGGACAGGGATGGAACGGGTGAGCAGTTCTTC. The encoded protein is CASSVDRDGTGEQFF.